Shown below are 9 T cell receptor beta chains from a single sample sequenced in a study of CD8+ T cells in alopecia areata. Reverse transcribed after extraction, RNA yielded cDNA as the sequencing template. The table came from immunoSEQ multiplex PCR; TCRdb's copy has only in-frame clones and leaves some out. The table has around 190,000 clones, roughly 50% seen once. The sequenced sample was CD8+ T cells sorted from blood. The origin of the receptors is a human donor in good health.

This clone appeared a few times. The V gene is TRBV7-9, the J gene TRBJ2-1; D is undetermined. The CDR3 has 15 residues. CDR1 is SEHNR, CDR2 FQNEAQ, per germline (reference sequence). Between the trimmed V and J ends, which lost 0 bases and 6 bases, there was a span of 12 bases. The CDR3 DNA is TGTGCCAGCAGCTTAGCCCGGGTCAGGCCCAATGAGCAGTTCTTC. Amino acids: CASSLARVRPNEQFF.

The chain links TRBV19 to TRBJ2-1, with 7 bases fitting TRBD2. The CDR3 is made up of 15 amino acids. Germline trimming cut 2 bases from V and 2 bases from J; bases unmatched to any gene: 3. CDR1 and CDR2 (germline): LNHDA, SQIVND (reference sequence). The CDR3 here is CASSIFGLAYNEQFF. As DNA, the CDR3 is TGTGCCAGTAGTATATTCGGACTAGCCTACAATGAGCAGTTCTTC.

The chain carries TRBV7-9 and TRBJ2-7; TRBD1 is a possible D gene (7 bases). Germline CDR1 and CDR2: SEHNR and FQNEAQ (reference sequence). Trimming took off 5 bases at V and 4 bases at J, with 27 bases between the two ends. This CDR3 is built from 18 residues. The CDR3 loop is CASSPRPGQQGGMYEQYF. The CDR3 nucleotides are TGTGCCAGCAGCCCGAGGCCGGGACAGCAAGGAGGGATGTACGAGCAGTACTTC. Variable domain in full (rest from reference TRBV7-9 and TRBJ2-7): DTGVSQNPRHKITKRGQNVTFRCDPISEHNRLYWYRQTLGQGPEFLTYFQNEAQLEKSRLLSDRFSAERPKGSFSTLEIQRTEQGDSAMYLCASSPRPGQQGGMYEQYFGPGTRLTVT.

The table lists this clone with a few counts. V usage is TRBV7-6 and J usage is TRBJ1-1; maybe TRBD1 (6 bases). Germline CDR1 and CDR2: SGHVS and FNYEAQ. The CDR3 contains 14 residues. The V end was cut by 2 bases, the J end by 4 bases, with 11 bases between. CDR3 sequence reads: CASSLQGLGTEAFF. The DNA of the CDR3 is TGTGCCAGCAGCTTACAGGGGCTCGGCACTGAAGCTTTCTTT.

This chain joins TRBV5-1 and TRBJ2-3; TRBD1 matches 8 bases. The CDR3 totals 15 residues. Germline V gene sequence: CDR1 SGHRS, CDR2 YFSETQ. The junction had 5 bases not matched to a gene; V was cut back by 1 base and J by 4 bases. CDR3 sequence (DNA): TGCGCCAGCAGCTTGAACAGGGGGGAGTCAGATACGCAGTATTTT. Translated: CASSLNRGESDTQYF.

This clone was picked up a small number of times. V usage is TRBV7-6 and J usage is TRBJ2-4, with TRBD1 matching 11 bases. From germline, CDR1 is SGHVS and CDR2 FNYEAQ. The CDR3 consists of 15 residues. Losses at the gene ends were 0 bases for V and 8 bases for J; bases not matched to a gene: 3. The CDR3 sequence is CASSLADRGLHIQYF. The DNA for the CDR3 is TGTGCCAGCAGCTTAGCGGACAGGGGGCTACACATTCAGTACTTC.

The CDR3 region is CASSQEGVTGTDTQYF. The CDR3 DNA follows: TGCGCCAGCAGCCAAGAGGGAGTGACTGGGACAGATACGCAGTATTTT. The V and J genes are TRBV4-1 and TRBJ2-3, with D possibly matching TRBD2 (5 bases). The V gene lost 0 bases and the J gene lost 3 bases, with 13 bases spanning the gap. The CDR3 has 16 amino acids. Germline loops: CDR1 MGHRA, CDR2 YSYEKL.

V is TRBV27 and J is TRBJ2-7; D is perhaps TRBD1 (5 bases). Trimming stripped 5 bases from V and 7 bases from J, with 24 bases between. The CDR3 extends over 16 amino acids. Per the germline V gene, CDR1 is MNHEY and CDR2 is SMNVEV (reference sequence). Written as DNA, the CDR3 is TGTGCCAGCAGTGCCCGAGCAGGGCCTCCCTTGGGGGAGCAGTACTTC. This codes for CASSARAGPPLGEQYF.

This chain joins TRBV27 and TRBJ1-1; tentative D call: TRBD1 (5 bases). CDR1 is MNHEY, CDR2 SMNVEV, per germline (reference sequence). This CDR3 has 14 amino acids. V shed 0 bases and J shed 4 bases, with 9 bases lying between them. The CDR3 coding sequence is TGTGCCAGCAGTTTATCGGGGGAGGGCACTGAAGCTTTCTTT. Protein product: CASSLSGEGTEAFF.